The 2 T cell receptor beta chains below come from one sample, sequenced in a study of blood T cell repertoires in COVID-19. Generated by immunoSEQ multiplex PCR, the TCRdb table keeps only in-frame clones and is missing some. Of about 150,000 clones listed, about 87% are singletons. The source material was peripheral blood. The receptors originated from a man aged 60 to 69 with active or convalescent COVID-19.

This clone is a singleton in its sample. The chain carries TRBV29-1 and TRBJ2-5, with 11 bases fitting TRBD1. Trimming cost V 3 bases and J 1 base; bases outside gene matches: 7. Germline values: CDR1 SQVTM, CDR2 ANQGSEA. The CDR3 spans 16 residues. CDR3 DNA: TGCAGCGTTGAGGGGGGACAGGGGGTCCTCCAAGAGACCCAGTACTTC. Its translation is CSVEGGQGVLQETQYF.

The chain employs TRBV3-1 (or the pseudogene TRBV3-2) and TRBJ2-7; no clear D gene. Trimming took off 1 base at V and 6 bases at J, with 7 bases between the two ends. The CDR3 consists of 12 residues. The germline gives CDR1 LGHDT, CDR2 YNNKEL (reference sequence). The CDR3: CASSQGGIEQYF. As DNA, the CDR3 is TGTGCCAGCAGCCAAGGCGGAATCGAGCAGTACTTC.